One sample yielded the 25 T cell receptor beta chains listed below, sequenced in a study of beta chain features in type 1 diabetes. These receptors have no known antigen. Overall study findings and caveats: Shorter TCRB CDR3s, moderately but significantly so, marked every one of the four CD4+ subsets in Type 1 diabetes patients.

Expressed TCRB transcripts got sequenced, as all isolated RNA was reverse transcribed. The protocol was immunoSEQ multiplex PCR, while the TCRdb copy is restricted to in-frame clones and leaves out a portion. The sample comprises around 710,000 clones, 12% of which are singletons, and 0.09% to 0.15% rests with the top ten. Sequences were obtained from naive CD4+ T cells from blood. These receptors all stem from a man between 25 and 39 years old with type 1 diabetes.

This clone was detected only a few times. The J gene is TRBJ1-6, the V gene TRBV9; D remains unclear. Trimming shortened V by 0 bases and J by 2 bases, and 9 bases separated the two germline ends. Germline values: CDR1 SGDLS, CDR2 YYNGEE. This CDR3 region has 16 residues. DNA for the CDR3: TGTGCCAGCAGCGTAGGCGGTACCCCCTATAATTCACCCCTCCACTTT. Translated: CASSVGGTPYNSPLHF.

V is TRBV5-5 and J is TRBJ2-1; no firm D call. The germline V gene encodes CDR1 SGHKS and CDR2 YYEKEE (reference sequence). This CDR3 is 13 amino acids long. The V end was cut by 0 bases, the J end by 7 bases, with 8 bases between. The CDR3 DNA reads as TGTGCCAGCAGCTTGGGCATAATAAATGAGCAGTTCTTC. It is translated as CASSLGIINEQFF.

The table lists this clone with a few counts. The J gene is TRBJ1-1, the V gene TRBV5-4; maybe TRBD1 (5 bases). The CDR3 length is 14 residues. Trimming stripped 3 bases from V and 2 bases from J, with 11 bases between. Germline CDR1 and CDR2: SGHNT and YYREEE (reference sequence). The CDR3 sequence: CASSWEQGNTEAFF. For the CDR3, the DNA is TGTGCCAGCAGCTGGGAGCAGGGAAACACTGAAGCTTTCTTT.

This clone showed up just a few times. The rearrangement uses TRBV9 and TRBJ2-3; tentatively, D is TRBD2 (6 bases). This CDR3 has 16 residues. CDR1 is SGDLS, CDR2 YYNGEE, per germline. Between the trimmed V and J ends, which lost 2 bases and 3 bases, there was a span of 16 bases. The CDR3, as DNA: TGTGCCAGCAGCGTTGCAAGCGGGCGTTTTACAGATACGCAGTATTTT. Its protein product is CASSVASGRFTDTQYF.

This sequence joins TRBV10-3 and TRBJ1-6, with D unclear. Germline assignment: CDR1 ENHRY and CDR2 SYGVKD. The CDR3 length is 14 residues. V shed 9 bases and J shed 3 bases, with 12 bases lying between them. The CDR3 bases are TGTGCCATAAATGGACCGCTCTATAATTCACCCCTCCACTTT. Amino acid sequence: CAINGPLYNSPLHF.

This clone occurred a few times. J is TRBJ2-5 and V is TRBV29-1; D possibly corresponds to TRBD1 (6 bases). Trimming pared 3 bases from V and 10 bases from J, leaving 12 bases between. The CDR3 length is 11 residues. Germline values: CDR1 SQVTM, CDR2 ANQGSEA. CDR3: CSVEDSTGQYF. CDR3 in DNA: TGCAGCGTTGAGGACAGTACTGGCCAGTACTTC.

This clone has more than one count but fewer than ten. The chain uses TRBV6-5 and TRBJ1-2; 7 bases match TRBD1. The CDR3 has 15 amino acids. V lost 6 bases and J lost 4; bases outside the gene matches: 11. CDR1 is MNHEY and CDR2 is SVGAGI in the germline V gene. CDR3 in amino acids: CASSSGTERPYGYTF. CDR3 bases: TGTGCCAGCAGCTCCGGGACAGAGCGCCCCTATGGCTACACCTTC.

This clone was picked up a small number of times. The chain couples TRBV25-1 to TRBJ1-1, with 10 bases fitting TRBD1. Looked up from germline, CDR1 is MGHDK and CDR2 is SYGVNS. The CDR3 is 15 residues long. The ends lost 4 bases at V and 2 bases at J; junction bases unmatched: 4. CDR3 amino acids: CASSAGQGYNTEAFF. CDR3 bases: TGTGCCAGCAGTGCGGGACAGGGGTATAACACTGAAGCTTTCTTT.

The CDR3 DNA reads TGTGCCAGCAGCTTAGACTTCGGTCAGCAAATATGCTCCTACGAGCAGTACTTC. Its translation: CASSLDFGQQICSYEQYF. V is TRBV7-4 and J is TRBJ2-7; D is unresolved. Trimming stripped 1 base from V and 0 bases from J, with 19 bases between. CDR3 length equals 18 residues. Germline values: CDR1 SGHVT, CDR2 SQSDAQ.

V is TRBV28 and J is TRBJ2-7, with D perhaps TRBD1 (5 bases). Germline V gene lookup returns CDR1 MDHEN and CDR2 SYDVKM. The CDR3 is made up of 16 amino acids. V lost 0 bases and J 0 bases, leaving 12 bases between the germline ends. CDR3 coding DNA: TGTGCCAGCAGTTTATGGCCGACAGATTCCTCCTACGAGCAGTACTTC. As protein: CASSLWPTDSSYEQYF.

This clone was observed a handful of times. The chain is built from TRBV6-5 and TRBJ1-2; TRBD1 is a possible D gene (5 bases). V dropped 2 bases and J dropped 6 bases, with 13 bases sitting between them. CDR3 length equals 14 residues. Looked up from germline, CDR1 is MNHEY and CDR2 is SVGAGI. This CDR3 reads CASSYDRAGHGYTF. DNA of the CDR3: TGTGCCAGCAGTTACGATAGGGCAGGGCATGGCTACACCTTC.

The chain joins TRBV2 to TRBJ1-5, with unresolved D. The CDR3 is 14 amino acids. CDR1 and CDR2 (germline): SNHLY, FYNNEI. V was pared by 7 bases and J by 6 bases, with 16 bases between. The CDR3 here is CASKAEGGSQPQHF. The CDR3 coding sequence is TGTGCCAGCAAGGCGGAGGGAGGGAGTCAGCCCCAGCATTTT.

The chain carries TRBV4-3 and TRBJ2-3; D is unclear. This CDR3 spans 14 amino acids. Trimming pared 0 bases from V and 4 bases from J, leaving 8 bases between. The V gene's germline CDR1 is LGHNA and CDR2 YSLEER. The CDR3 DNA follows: TGCGCCAGCAGCCAAGATCTCCCCCCAGATACGCAGTATTTT. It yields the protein CASSQDLPPDTQYF.

The CDR3 is CASSGTGAREKLFF. CDR3 nucleotide sequence: TGTGCCAGCAGCGGGACAGGGGCGCGTGAAAAACTGTTTTTT. The rearrangement joins TRBV7-9 to TRBJ1-4; 10 bases fit TRBD1. This CDR3 region has 14 residues. The V gene's germline CDR1 is SEHNR and CDR2 FQNEAQ (reference sequence). V gave up 5 bases and J gave up 7 bases; unmatched junction bases: 4.

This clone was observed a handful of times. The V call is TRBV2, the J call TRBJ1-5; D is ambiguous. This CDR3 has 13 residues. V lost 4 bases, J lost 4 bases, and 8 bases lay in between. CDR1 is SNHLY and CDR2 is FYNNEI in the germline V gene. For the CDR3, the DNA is TGTGCCAGCAGTGTCCGACAAAATCAGCCCCAGCATTTT. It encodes CASSVRQNQPQHF.

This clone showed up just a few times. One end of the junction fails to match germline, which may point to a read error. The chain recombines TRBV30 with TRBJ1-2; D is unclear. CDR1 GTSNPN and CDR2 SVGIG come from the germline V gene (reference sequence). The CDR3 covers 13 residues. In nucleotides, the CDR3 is TGTGCCGGGAGTGTGGGTATTCGGAGCGGCTACACCTTC. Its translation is CAGSVGIRSGYTF.

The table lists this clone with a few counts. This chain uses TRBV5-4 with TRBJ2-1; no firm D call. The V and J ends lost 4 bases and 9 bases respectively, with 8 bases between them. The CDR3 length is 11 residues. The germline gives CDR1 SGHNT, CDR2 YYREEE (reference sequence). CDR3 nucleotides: TGTGCCAGCAGCAAAGTAAGTGAGCAGTTCTTC. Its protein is CASSKVSEQFF.

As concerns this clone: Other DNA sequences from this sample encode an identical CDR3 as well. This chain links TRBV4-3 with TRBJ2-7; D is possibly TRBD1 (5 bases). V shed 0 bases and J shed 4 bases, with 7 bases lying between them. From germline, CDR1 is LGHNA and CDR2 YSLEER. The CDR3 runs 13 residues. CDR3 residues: CASSQDQGYEQYF. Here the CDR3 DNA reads TGCGCCAGCAGCCAAGACCAGGGTTACGAGCAGTACTTC.

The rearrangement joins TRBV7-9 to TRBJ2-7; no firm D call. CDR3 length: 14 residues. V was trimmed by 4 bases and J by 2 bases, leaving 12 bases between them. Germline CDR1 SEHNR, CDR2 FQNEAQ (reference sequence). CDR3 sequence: CASSSLLLPYEQYF. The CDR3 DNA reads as TGTGCCAGCAGCTCCCTCCTGCTGCCCTACGAGCAGTACTTC.

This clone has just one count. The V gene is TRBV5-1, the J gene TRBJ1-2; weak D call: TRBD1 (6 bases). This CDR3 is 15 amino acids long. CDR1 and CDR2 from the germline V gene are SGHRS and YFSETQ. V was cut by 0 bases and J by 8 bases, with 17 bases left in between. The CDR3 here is CASSLEAGTKRGYTF. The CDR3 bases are TGCGCCAGCAGCTTGGAGGCAGGGACAAAACGAGGCTACACCTTC. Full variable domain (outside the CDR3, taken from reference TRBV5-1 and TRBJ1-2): KAGVTQTPRYLIKTRGQQVTLSCSPISGHRSVSWYQQTPGQGLQFLFEYFSETQRNKGNFPGRFSGRQFSNSRSEMNVSTLELGDSALYLCASSLEAGTKRGYTFGSGTRLTVV.

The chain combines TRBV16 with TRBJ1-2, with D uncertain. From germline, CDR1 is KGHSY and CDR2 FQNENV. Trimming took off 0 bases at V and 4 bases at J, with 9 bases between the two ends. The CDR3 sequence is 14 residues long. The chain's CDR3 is CASSQSVVPYGYTF. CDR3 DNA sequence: TGTGCCAGCAGCCAATCCGTTGTCCCCTATGGCTACACCTTC. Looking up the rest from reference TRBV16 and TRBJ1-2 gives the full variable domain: GEEVAQTPKHLVRGEGQKAKLYCAPIKGHSYVFWYQQVLKNEFKFLISFQNENVFDETGMPKERFSAKCLPNSPCSLEIQATKLEDSAVYFCASSQSVVPYGYTFGSGTRLTVV.

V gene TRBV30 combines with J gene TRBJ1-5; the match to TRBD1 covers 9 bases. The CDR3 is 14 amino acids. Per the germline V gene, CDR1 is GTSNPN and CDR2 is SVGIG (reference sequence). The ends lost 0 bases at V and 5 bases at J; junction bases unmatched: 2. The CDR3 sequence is CAWSVTGGYQPQHF. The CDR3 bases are TGTGCCTGGAGTGTAACAGGGGGCTATCAGCCCCAGCATTTT.

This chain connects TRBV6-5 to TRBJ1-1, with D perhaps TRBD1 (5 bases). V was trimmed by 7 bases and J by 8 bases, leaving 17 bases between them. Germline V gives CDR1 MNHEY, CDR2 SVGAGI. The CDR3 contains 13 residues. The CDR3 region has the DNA TGTGCCAGCACTACCACCGGGACCGCGGAAGCTTTCTTT. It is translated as CASTTTGTAEAFF.

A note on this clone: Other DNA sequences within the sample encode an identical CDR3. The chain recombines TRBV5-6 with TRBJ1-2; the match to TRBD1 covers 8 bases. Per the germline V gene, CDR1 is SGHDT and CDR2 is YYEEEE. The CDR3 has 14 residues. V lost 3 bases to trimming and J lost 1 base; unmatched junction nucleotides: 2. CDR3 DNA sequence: TGTGCCAGCAGCTCTGACAGGGGTAACTATGGCTACACCTTC. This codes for CASSSDRGNYGYTF.

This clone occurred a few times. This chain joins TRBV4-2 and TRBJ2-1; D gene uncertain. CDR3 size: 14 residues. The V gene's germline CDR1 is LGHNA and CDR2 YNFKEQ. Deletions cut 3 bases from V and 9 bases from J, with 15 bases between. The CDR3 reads CASSQRLDGSEQFF. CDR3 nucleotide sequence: TGTGCCAGCAGCCAGAGATTGGACGGGTCTGAGCAGTTCTTC.